This T cell receptor (beta chain) is from a study of cytomegalovirus exposure and HLA in healthy donors. The PCR used 60 Vbeta and 13 Jbeta primers. In the authors' methods: There were around 80 million unique TCR beta chains by a later count, and approximately 11 million of them were shared. Method: immunoSEQ multiplex PCR; TCRdb's copy keeps in-frame clones and lacks some. The DNA was the basis for D and trimming; V, J and clone size are from that table. Of 85,000 to 100,000 clones in the sample, about 89% were seen once. The study's findings and limits: Researchers catalogued roughly 170 TCR beta chains as cytomegalovirus-associated. An analysis was carried out at a later point. It showed that HLA-associated TCR beta chains were more clonally expanded than equally common non-associated chains.

Looked up from germline, CDR1 is MNHEY and CDR2 is SVGAGI. Trimming at V came to 4 bases and at J to 1 base, leaving 3 bases not matched to a gene. This CDR3 is 15 amino acids long. A word on this clone: The antigen remains unidentified.

The sample was PBMCs. The sequence was collected from a man aged 30 to 45 in good health and CMV-seropositive. The rearrangement uses TRBV6-5 and TRBJ1-5, with 8 bases that match TRBD1. This CDR3 reads CASSSTGVSNQPQHF. The CDR3, as DNA: TGTGCCAGCAGTTCGACAGGGGTAAGCAATCAGCCCCAGCATTTT.